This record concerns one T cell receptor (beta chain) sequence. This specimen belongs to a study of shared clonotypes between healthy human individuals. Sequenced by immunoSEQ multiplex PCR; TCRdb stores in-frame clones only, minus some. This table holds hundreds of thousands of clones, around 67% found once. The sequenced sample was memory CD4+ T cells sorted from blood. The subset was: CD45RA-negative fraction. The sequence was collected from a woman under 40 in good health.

CDR3: CASSQPGRGQNYGYTF. The CDR3 coding sequence is TGTGCCAGCAGCCAGCCTGGGAGGGGACAGAACTATGGCTACACCTTC. This rearrangement joins TRBV6-6 to TRBJ1-2, with 7 nucleotides matching TRBD1. J was trimmed by 2 bases and V by 6 bases; bases with no gene match: 12. Germline V gene lookup returns CDR1 MNHNY and CDR2 SVGAGI (reference sequence). This CDR3 has 16 residues.